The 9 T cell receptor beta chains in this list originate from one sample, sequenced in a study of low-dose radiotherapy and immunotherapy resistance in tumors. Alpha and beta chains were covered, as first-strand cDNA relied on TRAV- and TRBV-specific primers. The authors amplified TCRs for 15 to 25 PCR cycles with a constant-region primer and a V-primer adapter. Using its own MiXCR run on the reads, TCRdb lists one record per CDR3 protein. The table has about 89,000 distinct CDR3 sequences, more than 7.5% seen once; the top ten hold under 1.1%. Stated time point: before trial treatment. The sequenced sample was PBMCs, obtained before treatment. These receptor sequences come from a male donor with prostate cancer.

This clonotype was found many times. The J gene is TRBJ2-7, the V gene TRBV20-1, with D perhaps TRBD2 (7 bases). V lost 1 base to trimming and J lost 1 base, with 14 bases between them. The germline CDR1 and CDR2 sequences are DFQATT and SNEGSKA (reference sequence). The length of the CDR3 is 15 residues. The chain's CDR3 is CSARGGGATSYEQYF. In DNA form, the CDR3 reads TGCAGTGCTAGAGGGGGGGGGGCGACGTCCTACGAGCAGTACTTC.

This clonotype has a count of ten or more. DNA of the CDR3: TGTGCCAGCAGCTTGGACGACAATGAGCAGTTCTTC. The encoded protein is CASSLDDNEQFF. This sequence joins TRBV5-4 and TRBJ2-1; D unresolved. Germline V CDR1 and CDR2: SGHNT, YYREEE (reference sequence). Trimming cost V 0 bases and J 5 bases, with 3 bases left between them. The CDR3 length is 12 residues.

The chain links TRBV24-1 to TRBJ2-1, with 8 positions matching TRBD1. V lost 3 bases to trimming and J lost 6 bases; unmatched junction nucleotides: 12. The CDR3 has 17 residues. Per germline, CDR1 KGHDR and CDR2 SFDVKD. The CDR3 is CATSDRSSGQGRNEQFF. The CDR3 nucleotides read TGTGCCACCAGTGATCGCTCCTCTGGACAGGGACGCAATGAGCAGTTCTTC.

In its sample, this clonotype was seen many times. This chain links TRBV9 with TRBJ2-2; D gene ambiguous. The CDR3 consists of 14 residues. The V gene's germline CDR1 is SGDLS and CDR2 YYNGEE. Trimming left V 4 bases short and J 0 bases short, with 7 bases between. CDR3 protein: CASSLNPNTGELFF. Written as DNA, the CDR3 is TGTGCCAGCAGCCTTAATCCGAACACCGGGGAGCTGTTTTTT.

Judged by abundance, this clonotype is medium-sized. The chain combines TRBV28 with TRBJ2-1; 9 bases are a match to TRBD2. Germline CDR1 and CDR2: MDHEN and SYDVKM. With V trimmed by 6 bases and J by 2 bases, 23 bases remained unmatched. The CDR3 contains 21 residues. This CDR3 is CASSPATRGFPAGGTYNEQFF. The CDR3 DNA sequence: TGTGCCAGCAGCCCCGCGACGAGGGGCTTCCCAGCGGGAGGTACCTACAATGAGCAGTTCTTC.

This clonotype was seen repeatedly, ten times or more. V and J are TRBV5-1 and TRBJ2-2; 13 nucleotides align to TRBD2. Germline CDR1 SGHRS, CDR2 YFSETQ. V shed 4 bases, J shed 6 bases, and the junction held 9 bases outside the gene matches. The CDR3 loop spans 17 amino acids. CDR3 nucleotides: TGCGCCAGCAGCGGAAGAGGGACTAGCGGGACCTCCGGGGAGCTGTTTTTT. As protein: CASSGRGTSGTSGELFF. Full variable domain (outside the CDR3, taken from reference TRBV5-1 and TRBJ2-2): KAGVTQTPRYLIKTRGQQVTLSCSPISGHRSVSWYQQTPGQGLQFLFEYFSETQRNKGNFPGRFSGRQFSNSRSEMNVSTLELGDSALYLCASSGRGTSGTSGELFFGEGSRLTVL.

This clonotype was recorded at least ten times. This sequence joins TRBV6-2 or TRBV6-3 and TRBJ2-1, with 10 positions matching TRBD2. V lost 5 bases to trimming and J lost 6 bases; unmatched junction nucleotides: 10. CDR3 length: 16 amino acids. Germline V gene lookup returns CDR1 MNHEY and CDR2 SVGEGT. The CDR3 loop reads CASSGTSGKGFNEQFF. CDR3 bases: TGTGCCAGCAGTGGCACTAGCGGGAAAGGGTTCAATGAGCAGTTCTTC.

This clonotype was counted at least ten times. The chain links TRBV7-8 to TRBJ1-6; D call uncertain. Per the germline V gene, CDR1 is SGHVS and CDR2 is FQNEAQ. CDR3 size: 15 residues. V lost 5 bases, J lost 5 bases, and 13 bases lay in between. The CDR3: CASSPQAGDNSPLHF. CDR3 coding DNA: TGTGCCAGCAGCCCACAAGCGGGTGATAATTCACCCCTCCACTTT.

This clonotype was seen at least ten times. The CDR3 coding sequence is TGTGCCAGCAGCTTATTTACTGGTGGCAATGAGCAGTTCTTC. Translation: CASSLFTGGNEQFF. The genes are TRBV7-2 and TRBJ2-1, with D unclear. Looked up from germline, CDR1 is SGHTA and CDR2 is FQGNSA. CDR3 length equals 14 residues. V gave up 2 bases and J gave up 6 bases, with 11 bases separating them.